The sequence of this T cell receptor beta chain was determined in a study of patients and donors after allogeneic stem cell transplantation (dated by TCRdb to 2020 to 2021). This clonotype was counted at least ten times. No cognate antigen has been identified for it. There are no base qualities to consult, and no much larger clone falls within one base. CDR1 is given as SQVTM and CDR2 as ANQGSEA, both from the germline V gene. The CDR3, cysteine through phenylalanine, is 12 amino acids long. The sequence is cut down to CDR3 DNA, 36 bases in frame from base 1. V loses 3 bases, J loses 4 bases, and the germline ends lie 10 bases apart. The library was prepared using RT-PCR. TCRdb names NextSeq 550 as the instrument used. TCRdb reprocessed the public reads (quality trimming at Q25 with fastp, clone calling with MiXCR) and kept in-frame beta chains. Every CDR3 protein is listed once, alongside the most common genes and DNA of its rows. The sample contains some 880,000 distinct CDR3 sequences, under 20% of them found a single time. Of the sample, 5% to 7.5% falls within the top ten clones.

This receptor chain uses TRBV29-1 and TRBJ2-7; the D gene is unclear. The sequenced material came from blood, either unsorted or a sorted T cell fraction (not recorded which). The TCR comes from a human donor who was either an allogeneic HSCT recipient or a stem cell or donor lymphocyte infusion donor (not recorded which). It is not recorded whose cells these are; they may come from a transplant donor. DNA sequence: TGCAGCGTTGAGTTACAGAAGTACGAGCAGTACTTC. It is translated as CSVELQKYEQYF.